Here is one T cell receptor (beta chain) with its context. The antigen remains unidentified. The sample contains more than one DNA sequence encoding this CDR3. The data derive from a study of CD8+ T cells in alopecia areata. In the study overall: Oral tofacitinib, 5 to 10 mg twice daily, was given in an open-label trial.

Peripheral blood and lesional scalp punch biopsies were taken from alopecia areata patients. With 0 bases removed from V and 6 bases from J, the gap between germline ends came to 7 bases. The V gene's germline CDR1 is MNHEY and CDR2 SMNVEV (reference sequence). This CDR3 is 13 amino acids long. Study-wide results and limits: Elevated clonality characterized lesional scalp relative to normal scalp, particularly in alopecia totalis/universalis.

TCR sequencing used cDNA made by reverse transcription of extracted RNA. Some clones are missing from TCRdb's copy, which holds only in-frame ones; the method was immunoSEQ multiplex PCR. Of around 160,000 clones in the sample, approximately 45% were seen once. This TCR came from a human donor with alopecia areata. The chain has TRBV27 and TRBJ2-3; D is unclear. Material: CD4+ T cells sorted from blood. The CDR3 nucleotides are TGTGCCAGCAGTTTATCCCGGCCGGATACGCAGTATTTT. Translation: CASSLSRPDTQYF.